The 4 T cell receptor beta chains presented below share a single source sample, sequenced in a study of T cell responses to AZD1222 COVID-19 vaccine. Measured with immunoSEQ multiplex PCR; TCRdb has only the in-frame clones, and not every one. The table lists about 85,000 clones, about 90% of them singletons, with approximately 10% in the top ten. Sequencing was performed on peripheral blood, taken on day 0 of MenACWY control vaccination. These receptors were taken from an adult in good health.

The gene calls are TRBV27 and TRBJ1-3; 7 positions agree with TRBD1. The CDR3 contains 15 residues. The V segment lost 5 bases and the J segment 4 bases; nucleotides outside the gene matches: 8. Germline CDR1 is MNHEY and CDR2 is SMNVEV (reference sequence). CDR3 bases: TGTGCCAGCAGTCCGCAGGGGGTACCCGGAAACACCATATATTTT. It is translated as CASSPQGVPGNTIYF.

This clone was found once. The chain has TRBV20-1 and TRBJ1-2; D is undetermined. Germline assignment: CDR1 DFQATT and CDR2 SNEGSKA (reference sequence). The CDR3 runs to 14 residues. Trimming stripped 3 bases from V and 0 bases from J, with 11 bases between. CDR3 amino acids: CSASAVVSNYGYTF. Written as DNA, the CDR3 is TGCAGTGCTAGTGCTGTGGTCTCTAACTATGGCTACACCTTC.

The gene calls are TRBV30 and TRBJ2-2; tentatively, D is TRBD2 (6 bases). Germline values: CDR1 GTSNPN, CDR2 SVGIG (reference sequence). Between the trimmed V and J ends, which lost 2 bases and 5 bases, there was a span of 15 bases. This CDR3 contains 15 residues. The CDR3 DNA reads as TGTGCCTGGAGTACCGGGGGATCAGGAACCGGGGAGCTGTTTTTT. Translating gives CAWSTGGSGTGELFF.

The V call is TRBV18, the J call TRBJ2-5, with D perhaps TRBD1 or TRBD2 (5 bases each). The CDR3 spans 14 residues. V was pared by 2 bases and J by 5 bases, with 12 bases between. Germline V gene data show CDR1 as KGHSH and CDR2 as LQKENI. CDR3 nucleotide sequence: TGTGCCAGCTCACCAGGGGACGGGGTGGAGACCCAGTACTTC. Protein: CASSPGDGVETQYF.